This TCR beta chain emerged from a study of blood T cell repertoires in COVID-19. The protocol was immunoSEQ multiplex PCR, while the TCRdb copy is restricted to in-frame clones and leaves out a portion. In the table there are roughly 120,000 clones, 75% to 90% of which are singletons. This CDR3 is 14 amino acids long. Germline CDR1 reads SGDLS; CDR2 reads YYNGEE. Trimming stripped 2 bases from V and 3 bases from J, with 11 bases between. The chain links TRBV9 to TRBJ2-5; no definite D call. What was sequenced was peripheral blood. This TCR was sampled from a human donor in a cohort sampled during active COVID-19. This chain's CDR3 is CASSVTYLKETQYF. DNA for the CDR3: TGTGCCAGCAGCGTTACTTATTTAAAAGAGACCCAGTACTTC.